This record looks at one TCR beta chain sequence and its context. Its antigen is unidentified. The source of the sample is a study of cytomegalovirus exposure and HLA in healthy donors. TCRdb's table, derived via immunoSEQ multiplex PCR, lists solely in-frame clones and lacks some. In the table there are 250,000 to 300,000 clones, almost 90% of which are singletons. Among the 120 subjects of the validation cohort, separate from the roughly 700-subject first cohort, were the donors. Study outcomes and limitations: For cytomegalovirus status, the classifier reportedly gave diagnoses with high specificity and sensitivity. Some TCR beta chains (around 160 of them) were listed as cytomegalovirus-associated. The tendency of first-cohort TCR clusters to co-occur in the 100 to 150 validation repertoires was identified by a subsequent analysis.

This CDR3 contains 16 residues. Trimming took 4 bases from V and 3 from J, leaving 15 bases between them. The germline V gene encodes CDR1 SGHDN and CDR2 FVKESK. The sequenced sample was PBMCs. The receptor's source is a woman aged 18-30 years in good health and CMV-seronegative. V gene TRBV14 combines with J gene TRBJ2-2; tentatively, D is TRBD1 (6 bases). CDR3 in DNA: TGTGCCAGCAGCCGCACACCGGGACAACACACCGGGGAGCTGTTTTTT. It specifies CASSRTPGQHTGELFF.